Listed below are T cell receptor beta chains from one sample, sequenced in a study of post-analysis software for immune sequencing data. In TCRdb, the PCR reads were re-called with MiXCR into one record per CDR3 protein. The data show roughly 650,000 distinct CDR3 sequences, with approximately 59% seen just once and 11% held by the top ten. Sequenced material: blood. The receptors stem from a girl aged 2 to 9 with multiple sclerosis. Each CDR3 is given with its conserved first and last residue. D genes are given only for firm matches.

v_call	j_call	d_call	cdr3_aa
TRBV6-4	TRBJ2-1	.	CASSDGAGKDEQFF
TRBV6-2/TRBV6-3	TRBJ2-7	.	CASTYVGLSYEQYF
TRBV28	TRBJ2-7	.	CASSSFRSYEQYF
TRBV29-1	TRBJ1-1	.	CSVNGGATEAFF
TRBV9	TRBJ1-2	.	CASSVKNYGYTF
TRBV10-3	TRBJ1-4	.	CAIKGEGTNEKLFF
TRBV9	TRBJ2-3	TRBD2	CASSPPAGGGTDTQYF
TRBV15	TRBJ2-7	.	CATSRDNIYEQYF
TRBV7-2	TRBJ2-6	TRBD2	CASSLASGGTSGANVLTF
TRBV6-5	TRBJ2-7	TRBD2	CASSYEAGDFSSYEQYF
TRBV7-2	TRBJ2-3	TRBD2	CASSFSSGGARPNTQYF
TRBV3-1	TRBJ2-7	TRBD2	CASSHGLAGDLYEQYF
TRBV24-1	TRBJ1-1	.	CATSDLQRANTEAFF
TRBV5-6	TRBJ2-3	.	CASSFAGGITDTQYF
TRBV7-8	TRBJ2-3	TRBD2	CASSLATSGGGDTQYF
TRBV10-3	TRBJ1-5	.	CAISESSGDQPQHF
TRBV19	TRBJ2-4	.	CASSMVWGADIQYF
TRBV12-3/TRBV12-4	TRBJ2-4	.	CASSFAVETVAKNIQYF
TRBV7-2	TRBJ2-3	.	CASSLELEVTDTQYF
TRBV12-3/TRBV12-4	TRBJ1-2	.	CASSPYAYGYTF
TRBV12-3/TRBV12-4	TRBJ2-7	.	CASSLAGESYEQYF
TRBV27	.	TRBD1	CASHPTGVYEQYF
TRBV12-3/TRBV12-4	TRBJ2-4	TRBD1	CASSFRDRGYPGEQYF
TRBV3-1	TRBJ2-2	.	CASTQQVGTGELFF
TRBV20-1	TRBJ2-7	TRBD2	CSAGRPTSGSYEQYF
TRBV6-2/TRBV6-3	TRBJ2-7	TRBD2	CASSYSSGGAPQYF
TRBV6-5	TRBJ2-1	.	CASSRGYGGHNEQFF
TRBV7-9	TRBJ2-1	.	CASSQGLDGKQFF
TRBV7-3	TRBJ2-7	TRBD1	CASSRMTGSEQYF
TRBV5-6	TRBJ2-7	TRBD1	CASSAGTGNYEQYF
TRBV20-1	TRBJ2-3	TRBD1	CSAQNTQGAEVDTQYF
TRBV20-1	.	TRBD2	CSALRGGLASEQYF
TRBV7-6	TRBJ2-7	TRBD2	CASSPGTSGRAEYF
TRBV5-5	TRBJ2-3	.	CASSLAPKGDTQYF
TRBV7-9	.	.	CASRGTETQYF
TRBV5-5	TRBJ2-3	.	CASSLEEVTDTQYF
TRBV6-4	TRBJ1-2	.	CAGSDGPGVDGYTF
TRBV6-1	.	TRBD1	CASSVTGLDYEQYF
TRBV5-1	TRBJ2-1	.	CASSLAASGSYNEQFF
TRBV10-3	TRBJ2-1	TRBD2	CAISSGLANEQFF
TRBV9	TRBJ2-3	.	CASSVVPPGLRADTQYF
TRBV29-1	TRBJ2-3	TRBD1	CSVEGESGQSTDTQYF
TRBV5-1	TRBJ2-3	TRBD2	CASSLRRTAGERTDTQYF
TRBV6-5	TRBJ1-2	TRBD1	CASSRDRDSPYGYTF
TRBV7-9	TRBJ2-3	TRBD2	CASRSSGLTDTQYF
TRBV10-3	TRBJ2-7	.	CAISESGLRESYEQYF
TRBV6-1	TRBJ2-7	TRBD2	CASSAAGGGSYEQYF
TRBV25-1	TRBJ2-2	TRBD2	CASSALAGTNTGELFF
TRBV20-1	TRBJ2-1	.	CSARDPDTYNEQFF
TRBV5-1	TRBJ1-1	.	CASSSDANTEAFF
TRBV20-1	TRBJ2-5	.	CSASKGSAQDTQYF
TRBV20-1	TRBJ2-7	TRBD2	CSARPGREPYEQYF